One sample yielded the 32 T cell receptor beta chains listed below, sequenced in a study of regulatory T cells in long-lasting Graves disease (dated by TCRdb to the early 2020s). The library was generated by multiplex PCR. The listed sequencing device is Illumina HiSeq 4000. To build TCR beta libraries, CDR3 regions were amplified by Arm-PCR using iRepertoire HTBI primers. TCRdb took the public reads, trimmed them with fastp at Q25, ran MiXCR for clone calling and kept in-frame beta chains. Rows with one shared CDR3 protein collapse into an entry with the most common genes and DNA. The sample has 400,000 to 600,000 distinct CDR3 sequences on record, under 25% of them singletons. The ten largest clones add up to roughly 7.7% of the sample. The time point label, read with the paper, signifies: persistent/refractory GD, antithyroid drugs over 5 years with positive TRAb. For both TCR sequencing and RNA sequencing, RNA was extracted from PBMCs using TRIzol.

Specimen: peripheral blood mononuclear cells (PBMCs), collected when the disease was refractory, from a patient treated with antithyroid drugs. The receptors here all came from a female donor with Graves disease.

This clonotype occurred many times. This rearrangement joins TRBV7-2 to TRBJ2-2, with a possible D match to TRBD2 (5 bases). The V and J ends lost 1 base and 4 bases respectively, with 10 bases between them. This CDR3 is built from 15 residues. The germline V gene has CDR1 SGHTA and CDR2 FQGNSA. The CDR3 coding sequence is TGTGCCAGCAGCTTAGATATAGCGACCACCGGGGAGCTGTTTTTT. Protein sequence: CASSLDIATTGELFF.

This clonotype appeared many times. This sequence joins TRBV9 and TRBJ1-5; D is unclear. The CDR3 has 13 residues. The V gene's germline CDR1 is SGDLS and CDR2 YYNGEE. Trimming shortened V by 0 bases and J by 7 bases, and 8 bases separated the two germline ends. The chain's CDR3 is CASSVGGQQPQHF. CDR3 DNA sequence: TGTGCCAGCAGCGTAGGGGGTCAGCAGCCCCAGCATTTT. The variable domain in full, with the rest retrieved from reference TRBV9 and TRBJ1-5, is DSGVTQTPKHLITATGQRVTLRCSPRSGDLSVYWYQQSLDQGLQFLIQYYNGEERAKGNILERFSAQQFPDLHSELNLSSLELGDSALYFCASSVGGQQPQHFGDGTRLSIL.

Note on this clonotype: This may be a read error: a much more frequent sequence differs by one nucleotide. This chain links TRBV11-1 with TRBJ2-4; 9 bases fit TRBD1. Germline lookup yields CDR1 SGHAT and CDR2 FQDESV (reference sequence). The CDR3 extends over 15 amino acids. The CDR3 nucleotides read TGTGCCAGCAGCGTCGACAGGGGGGGCAAAAACATTCAGTGCTTC. It specifies CASSVDRGGKNIQCF.

The chain recombines TRBV20-1 with TRBJ1-3; a possible D gene is TRBD1 (5 bases). The CDR3 spans 17 residues. V was cut by 3 bases and J by 4 bases, with 22 bases left in between. CDR1 DFQATT and CDR2 SNEGSKA come from the germline V gene (reference sequence). CDR3 sequence (DNA): TGCAGTGCTAGTCTGGCTGGAGGGGAAGGTTGGGGAAACACCATATATTTT. This sequence encodes CSASLAGGEGWGNTIYF.

This clonotype was picked up many times. J is TRBJ2-5 and V is TRBV6-1, with no clear D. V was trimmed by 7 bases and J by 4 bases, leaving 10 bases between them. The germline gives CDR1 MNHNS, CDR2 SASEGT. The CDR3 runs to 12 residues. This chain's CDR3 is CASNVFGETQYF. The CDR3 region has the DNA TGTGCCAGCAACGTATTCGGAGAGACCCAGTACTTC.

This clonotype was counted a single time. The rearrangement links TRBV20-1 to TRBJ2-2; 8 nucleotides align to TRBD2. This CDR3 has 14 amino acids. The germline CDR1 and CDR2 sequences are DFQATT and SNEGSKA (reference sequence). V dropped 3 bases and J dropped 4; count of bases not matched to a gene: 4. CDR3 sequence: CSARREEGTGELFF. The CDR3 region has the DNA TGCAGTGCTAGGCGGGAGGAGGGCACCGGGGAGCTGTTTTTT.

For this clonotype: One end of the junction is discordant with germline, which a read error may explain. The chain joins TRBV28 to TRBJ1-4; TRBD1 aligns across 7 bases. Germline CDR1 MDHEN, CDR2 SYDVKM. The CDR3 has 14 amino acids. CDR3 protein: CARPQGDTNEKLSF. In nucleotides, the CDR3 is TGTGCCAGACCCCAGGGGGACACCAATGAAAAACTGTCTTTT.

CDR3 bases: TGTGCCAGCAGCGGGGGGAGTGAAAAACTGTTTTTT. Protein: CASSGGSEKLFF. The V gene is TRBV9, the J gene TRBJ1-4; possible D gene TRBD1, 5 bases. V shed 3 bases and J shed 7 bases, with 7 bases lying between them. In germline, CDR1 is SGDLS, CDR2 YYNGEE. This CDR3 comprises 12 residues.

The table lists this clonotype with many counts. This rearrangement joins TRBV9 to TRBJ2-7; 10 bases agree with TRBD2. The length of the CDR3 is 14 residues. The junction had 5 bases not matched to a gene; V was cut back by 5 bases and J by 3 bases. Germline CDR1 reads SGDLS; CDR2 reads YYNGEE. The CDR3 coding sequence is TGTGCCAGCAGTGCCGGGACTAGCGACTACGAGCAGTACTTC. As protein: CASSAGTSDYEQYF. Variable domain in full (rest from reference TRBV9 and TRBJ2-7): DSGVTQTPKHLITATGQRVTLRCSPRSGDLSVYWYQQSLDQGLQFLIQYYNGEERAKGNILERFSAQQFPDLHSELNLSSLELGDSALYFCASSAGTSDYEQYFGPGTRLTVT.

There are many counts of this clonotype. The rearrangement joins TRBV6-5 to TRBJ1-4; D remains unclear. The CDR3 runs to 16 residues. Germline V gene data show CDR1 as MNHEY and CDR2 as SVGAGI. V dropped 0 bases and J dropped 7 bases, with 15 bases sitting between them. CDR3 nucleotide sequence: TGTGCCAGCAGTTACTCGAATAGTGTCTCCGGTGAAAAACTGTTTTTT. It yields the protein CASSYSNSVSGEKLFF.

This clonotype was seen ten or more times. The chain employs TRBV28 and TRBJ2-7, with no clear D. The CDR3 has 12 residues. V dropped 6 bases and J dropped 2 bases, with 8 bases sitting between them. From germline, CDR1 is MDHEN and CDR2 SYDVKM. For the CDR3, the DNA is TGTGCCAGCAGGACGGCTGCCTACGAGCAGTACTTC. Encoded protein: CASRTAAYEQYF.

This clonotype was recorded at least ten times. This CDR3 is CSARETGSSYEQYF. In DNA form, the CDR3 reads TGCAGTGCTAGAGAAACAGGTAGTTCCTACGAGCAGTACTTC. The chain combines TRBV20-1 with TRBJ2-7; D is possibly TRBD1 (5 bases). CDR3 length: 14 residues. V was cut by 0 bases and J by 1 base, with 10 bases left in between. Germline lookup yields CDR1 DFQATT and CDR2 SNEGSKA (reference sequence).

This clonotype was recorded many times. CDR3 region: CASTKPGTGAETQYF. The CDR3 DNA reads as TGTGCCAGCACTAAGCCCGGGACAGGGGCGGAGACCCAGTACTTC. This chain links TRBV28 with TRBJ2-5, with 10 bases fitting TRBD1. V was pared by 7 bases and J by 5 bases, with 10 bases of the junction left unmatched. This CDR3 comprises 15 residues. Per the germline V gene, CDR1 is MDHEN and CDR2 is SYDVKM.

The V call is TRBV6-1, the J call TRBJ1-6; possibly TRBD1 for D (5 bases). V was shortened by 10 bases and J by 14 bases, with 30 bases between the two germline ends. The CDR3 extends over 16 amino acids. Looked up from germline, CDR1 is MNHNS and CDR2 is SASEGT. The CDR3 here is CATEDQSGTPRRALHF. The CDR3 nucleotides are TGTGCCACCGAAGATCAATCCGGGACCCCAAGAAGGGCCCTCCACTTT.

This clonotype has only a few counts. J is TRBJ1-5 and V is TRBV7-8; D is uncertain. The CDR3 contains 14 residues. Per germline, CDR1 SGHVS and CDR2 FQNEAQ. Trimming left V 1 base short and J 1 base short, with 5 bases between. CDR3 protein: CASSLVHSNQPQHF. The CDR3 bases are TGTGCCAGCAGCTTAGTCCACAGCAATCAGCCCCAGCATTTT.

The rearrangement links TRBV24-1 to TRBJ2-5; 7 bases map to TRBD1. This CDR3 has 15 residues. Germline trimming cut 1 base from V and 3 bases from J; bases unmatched to any gene: 4. CDR1 KGHDR and CDR2 SFDVKD come from the germline V gene. CDR3 in amino acids: CATSDFGTGEETQYF. CDR3 sequence (DNA): TGTGCCACCAGTGATTTTGGAACAGGGGAAGAGACCCAGTACTTC.

The gene calls are TRBV10-3 and TRBJ1-5; D gene uncertain. Germline V CDR1 and CDR2: ENHRY, SYGVKD. V was pared by 10 bases and J by 0 bases, with 13 bases between. This CDR3 has 14 amino acids. The CDR3 DNA sequence: TGTGCCACCGAAAATAGTCATAGCAATCAGCCCCAGCATTTT. Translation: CATENSHSNQPQHF.

This clonotype showed up just a few times. A much larger clone lies one base from this, so it may be a read error. The V call is TRBV28, the J call TRBJ2-7; TRBD1 might be the D (6 bases). The CDR3 sequence is 12 residues long. Trimming removed 5 bases at V and 5 bases at J, with 10 bases between. The V gene's germline CDR1 is MDHEN and CDR2 SYDVKM. The CDR3, as DNA: TGTGCCAGCAGTGAGGCAGGGGACGAGCAGTACTTC. Its protein is CASSEAGDEQYF.

This clonotype was recorded at least ten times. The V and J genes are TRBV27 and TRBJ2-7; unclear D gene. The CDR3 sequence is 13 residues long. V lost 4 bases to trimming and J lost 1 base, with 8 bases between them. From germline, CDR1 is MNHEY and CDR2 SMNVEV (reference sequence). The CDR3 spells CASSSLRSYEQYF. CDR3 coding DNA: TGTGCCAGCAGTTCATTAAGGTCCTACGAGCAGTACTTC.

The sample holds a few counts of this clonotype. The chain carries TRBV11-3 and TRBJ1-1; D call uncertain. The CDR3 covers 13 residues. V shed 3 bases and J shed 3 bases, with 8 bases lying between them. The V gene's germline CDR1 is SGHNT and CDR2 YENEEA. The chain's CDR3 is CASSFMEDTEAFF. Written as DNA, the CDR3 is TGTGCCAGCAGCTTTATGGAGGACACTGAAGCTTTCTTT.

At least ten counts were recorded for this clonotype. The chain recombines TRBV7-2 with TRBJ2-2; D gene uncertain. Trimming removed 7 bases from V and 2 bases from J, with 11 bases in between. CDR1 and CDR2 (germline): SGHTA, FQGNSA. This CDR3 is 14 amino acids long. For the CDR3, the DNA is TGTGCCAGCATAAGGGCGAAAAACACCGGGGAGCTGTTTTTT. Protein: CASIRAKNTGELFF.

V and J are TRBV7-9 and TRBJ1-1; D call uncertain. CDR3 length: 14 residues. Trimming shortened V by 4 bases and J by 3 bases, and 12 bases separated the two germline ends. CDR1 and CDR2 (germline): SEHNR, FQNEAQ (reference sequence). CDR3 in DNA: TGTGCCAGCAGCTATTTTAATGGAGACACTGAAGCTTTCTTT. Translation: CASSYFNGDTEAFF.

Ten or more counts support this clonotype. The V and J genes are TRBV11-2 and TRBJ2-4, with 7 bases matching TRBD1. The V segment lost 2 bases and the J segment 0 bases; nucleotides outside the gene matches: 19. The germline V gene encodes CDR1 SGHAT and CDR2 FQNNGV. The CDR3 contains 21 residues. CDR3 loop: CASSLLRQGVFDTLAKNIQYF. CDR3 coding DNA: TGTGCCAGCAGCTTATTAAGACAGGGAGTCTTCGACACACTAGCCAAAAACATTCAGTACTTC.

In DNA, the CDR3 is TGTGCCAGCAGCCCACACTCAAAAGTCATGGGGACACCCCAAGAGACCCAGTACTTC. This translates into CASSPHSKVMGTPQETQYF. This chain links TRBV7-8 with TRBJ2-5; maybe TRBD1 (6 bases). Germline CDR1 SGHVS, CDR2 FQNEAQ. The CDR3 loop spans 19 amino acids. Deletions cut 5 bases from V and 1 base from J, with 26 bases between.

This clonotype was recorded many times. At one of its ends the junction is not consistent with the germline gene, which may arise from a read error. The gene calls are TRBV6-1 and TRBJ2-7; D unresolved. The CDR3 extends over 16 amino acids. CDR1 is MNHNS, CDR2 SASEGT, per germline. The CDR3, as DNA: TGTGCCAGCAGTGGTTCGGTCCAGGAGTTCTCCTGCGAGCAGTACTTC. As protein: CASSGSVQEFSCEQYF.

This clonotype was observed many times. The chain recombines TRBV3-1 with TRBJ2-5, with TRBD1 identical over 7 bases. This CDR3 contains 11 residues. V gave up 5 bases and J gave up 10 bases; unmatched junction bases: 4. Germline CDR1 reads LGHDT; CDR2 reads YNNKEL (reference sequence). CDR3 sequence: CASSGDRVQYF. The CDR3 nucleotides are TGTGCCAGCAGCGGAGACAGGGTCCAGTACTTC.

The chain joins TRBV25-1 to TRBJ2-7; TRBD1 matches 11 bases. Germline V gives CDR1 MGHDK, CDR2 SYGVNS. V lost 2 bases, J lost 2 bases, and 5 bases stayed unmatched. The CDR3 length is 16 residues. In DNA, the CDR3 is TGTGCCAGCAGTGAACTCGGACAGGGGGCCCCCTACGAGCAGTACTTC. As protein: CASSELGQGAPYEQYF.

At least ten counts were recorded for this clonotype. The V and J genes are TRBV7-9 and TRBJ1-1; weak D call: TRBD1 (5 bases). The CDR3 sequence is 15 residues long. Trimming took off 5 bases at V and 5 bases at J, with 18 bases between the two ends. Per the germline V gene, CDR1 is SEHNR and CDR2 is FQNEAQ (reference sequence). The CDR3 spells CASSPPGRTKTEAFF. The CDR3 DNA reads TGTGCCAGCAGCCCGCCGGGACGGACTAAGACTGAAGCTTTCTTT.

The V gene is TRBV9, the J gene TRBJ1-5, with D unclear. This CDR3 has 15 residues. Germline V gives CDR1 SGDLS, CDR2 YYNGEE. V gave up 0 bases and J gave up 1 base, with 8 bases separating them. The CDR3 reads CASSVGPDSNQPQHF. In DNA, the CDR3 is TGTGCCAGCAGCGTAGGTCCAGACAGCAATCAGCCCCAGCATTTT.

The chain has TRBV24-1 and TRBJ2-5; 7 nucleotides match TRBD1. The CDR3 is 15 amino acids. Germline trimming cut 4 bases from V and 5 bases from J; bases unmatched to any gene: 9. Germline assignment: CDR1 KGHDR and CDR2 SFDVKD. This CDR3 is CATSDPGQPLETQYF. CDR3 DNA sequence: TGTGCCACCAGTGACCCGGGACAGCCCTTGGAGACCCAGTACTTC.

The chain is built from TRBV28 and TRBJ2-7; 9 bases line up with TRBD1. The germline V gene encodes CDR1 MDHEN and CDR2 SYDVKM. This CDR3 contains 15 residues. The V and J ends lost 3 bases and 7 bases, in that order; junction bases with no gene match: 10. The CDR3 DNA follows: TGTGCCAGCAGTTTTGGGGGACAGGGCCGCATTGAGCAGTACTTC. Translated: CASSFGGQGRIEQYF. Together with reference TRBV28 and TRBJ2-7, the CDR3 gives the full variable domain: DVKVTQSSRYLVKRTGEKVFLECVQDMDHENMFWYRQDPGLGLRLIYFSYDVKMKEKGDIPEGYSVSREKKERFSLILESASTNQTSMYLCASSFGGQGRIEQYFGPGTRLTVT.

The gene calls are TRBV7-2 and TRBJ2-5; 9 positions agree with TRBD2. CDR3 length equals 15 residues. V lost 5 bases to trimming and J lost 4 bases; unmatched junction nucleotides: 8. Germline CDR1 and CDR2: SGHTA and FQGNSA. Here the CDR3 reads CASSPISGRAETQYF. The CDR3 nucleotides are TGTGCCAGCAGCCCCATTAGCGGGAGAGCAGAGACCCAGTACTTC.